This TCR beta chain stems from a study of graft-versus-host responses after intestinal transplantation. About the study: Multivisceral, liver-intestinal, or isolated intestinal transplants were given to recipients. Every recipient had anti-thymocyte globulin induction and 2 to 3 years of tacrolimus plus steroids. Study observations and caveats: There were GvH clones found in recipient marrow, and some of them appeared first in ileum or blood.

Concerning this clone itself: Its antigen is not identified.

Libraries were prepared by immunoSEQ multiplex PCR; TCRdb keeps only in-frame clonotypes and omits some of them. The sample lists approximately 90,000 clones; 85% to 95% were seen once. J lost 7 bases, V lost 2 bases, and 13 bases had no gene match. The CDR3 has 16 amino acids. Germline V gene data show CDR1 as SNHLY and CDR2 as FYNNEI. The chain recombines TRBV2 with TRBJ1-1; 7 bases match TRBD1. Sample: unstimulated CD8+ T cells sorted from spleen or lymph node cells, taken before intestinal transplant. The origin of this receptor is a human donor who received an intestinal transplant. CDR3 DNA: TGTGCCAGCAGTGAAACAGGGGCGGCAGGAACTGATGAAGCTTTCTTT. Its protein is CASSETGAAGTDEAFF.